This T cell receptor beta chain is drawn from a study of T cell responses to AZD1222 COVID-19 vaccine. Study in general: It was second doses at about 4 or about 12 weeks that were pooled.

The repertoire was sequenced with immunoSEQ multiplex PCR; TCRdb's copy has only in-frame clones and lacks some. The sample has 84,000 or so clones; 87% are singletons. V lost 6 bases and J lost 8; bases outside the gene matches: 14. Germline CDR1 SNHLY, CDR2 FYNNEI. The CDR3 extends over 15 amino acids. Turning to this clone: Its cognate antigen is unknown.

Whole-study findings and limits: Most donors were white British, females outnumbered males, and clonal diversity was possibly underestimated.

The sequence was obtained from an adult in good health. Sequenced here: peripheral blood, sampled on day 0 of AZD1222 vaccination. V is TRBV2 and J is TRBJ1-2, with TRBD1 matching over 8 bases. CDR3 loop: CASRIQGVAVVGYTF. In DNA form, the CDR3 reads TGTGCCAGCAGGATACAGGGGGTCGCCGTCGTGGGCTACACCTTC.